In its sample, the clone carrying this TCR beta chain was seen a few times. TCRdb re-analysed the RACE reads in MiXCR, keeping a single row per CDR3 protein. The data hold approximately 73,000 distinct CDR3 sequences, with about 9.3% observed a single time. Time point denoted: patch test 1, 2 weeks after DPC sensitization. Treatment: therapeutic diphenylcyclopropenone sensitization with weekly scalp DPC. The germline V gene has CDR1 MNHNY and CDR2 SVGAGI (reference sequence). V lost 6 bases to trimming and J lost 8 bases, with 16 bases between them. This CDR3 is 13 amino acids long. The sample is drawn from a study of human T cells and chemical hapten exposure.

The sequence derives from a woman in her fifties or sixties with alopecia areata. Some clones in this sample may be carry-over from other donors' samples. The source material was whole blood, sampled in connection with sensitization to the hapten diphenylcyclopropenone (DPC). This chain links TRBV6-6 with TRBJ1-2; no clear D gene. Written as DNA, the CDR3 is TGTGCCAGCAGCCCTTGGCCCCAGAGGGGCTACACCTTC. The encoded protein is CASSPWPQRGYTF.